Sequencing of this TCR beta chain was carried out in a study of T cell responses to AZD1222 COVID-19 vaccine. Study information: Second-dose groups at about 4 or about 12 weeks were pooled.

In the case of this clone: Antigen: not known.

Findings and limits, study-wide: Spike-specific TCR breadth and depth grew following two AZD1222 doses.

The method was immunoSEQ multiplex PCR; TCRdb's version includes in-frame clones alone and lacks a portion of them. The sample records 95,000 to 150,000 clones, about nine tenths being singletons. The CDR3 sequence is 14 residues long. The V end lost 7 bases, the J end lost 0 bases, and 10 bases lay between the germline ends. In germline, CDR1 is KGHDR, CDR2 SFDVKD. The specimen was peripheral blood, collected on day 0 of AZD1222 vaccination. The receptor comes from an adult in good health. V is TRBV24-1 and J is TRBJ2-3; D may be TRBD2 (5 bases). CDR3 sequence: CATRGWESTDTQYF. The DNA for the CDR3 is TGTGCCACCAGAGGGTGGGAGAGCACAGATACGCAGTATTTT.